What follows describes a single TCR beta chain. This clone appeared once. Its binding antigen is unknown. There are no base qualities to consult, and no much larger clone falls within one base. Donors formed part of the validation cohort, which comprised over a hundred subjects and was distinct from the first cohort of 550 to 850 subjects. These data come from a study of cytomegalovirus exposure and HLA in healthy donors (dated by TCRdb to about 2017). Context from the whole study: According to a later analysis, the 120 or so validation repertoires were produced on the same platform as the 666 repertoires of the first cohort. The study aimed to test whether cataloging public T cell receptors could reveal signatures of past pathogen exposure. Along with the approximately 650-subject first cohort, a separate validation cohort of approximately 110 different subjects was used. The study combined high-throughput TCR immunosequencing, statistical association of individual TCRs with disease status, and machine learning to predict cytomegalovirus infection status.

Overall study results and their limits: A later analysis had no HLA typing for the validation cohort, so co-occurrence there was scored across all 110 or so repertoires. According to the authors, the approach could potentially be generalized to other disease states and immunological phenotypes. Subsequent analysis determined that TCRs grouped into clusters in the first cohort also showed a tendency toward co-occurrence across the approximately 120 validation repertoires, and 85% to 95% of cluster scores exceeded 0. Most TCR sequences were seen in very few donors, while some public TCRs were found in many individuals. A few of the identified cytomegalovirus-associated TCR beta chains were confirmed in vitro to be specific for cytomegalovirus antigens. A total of fewer than 200 TCR beta chains were listed by the study as associated with cytomegalovirus. The classifier was reported to diagnose cytomegalovirus status with high specificity and sensitivity in both the original and validation cohorts.

Receptor amplification or capture employed the immunoSEQ multiplex PCR assay. Per the source publication's procedure: A statistical classification framework was built to diagnose cytomegalovirus status from the catalog of TCR beta chain sequences. Here the immuneACCESS table is served through TCRdb, limited to in-frame sequences with V and J called. Missing clones are a known gap in these copies; in checked studies unresolved V genes cover under half, and the rest lacks a known reason. The V and J calls and clone size are taken from that table; D and trimming were inferred from the DNA. Recorded for this sample are tens of thousands of clones; approximately 91% of them occurred a single time. 2.1% of the sample goes to the ten largest clones. The germline V gene (reference sequence) yields SGHNT for CDR1 and YYREEE for CDR2. Including the terminal cysteine and phenylalanine, the CDR3 comprises 15 residues. Solely the CDR3 DNA is kept, with 45 bases framed from the first base. Ends trimmed: V by 0 bases, J by 6 bases; bases unmatched to a gene: 9.

The sample was PBMCs. The clonotype originates from a man aged 25-45 years in good health and CMV-seronegative. Rearrangement joined TRBV5-4 to TRBJ2-7, with 7 central nucleotides matching TRBD1. The nucleotides read TGTGCCAGCAGCTTGGCGAGGACAGGACTCGCCGAGCAGTACTTC. It specifies CASSLARTGLAEQYF.